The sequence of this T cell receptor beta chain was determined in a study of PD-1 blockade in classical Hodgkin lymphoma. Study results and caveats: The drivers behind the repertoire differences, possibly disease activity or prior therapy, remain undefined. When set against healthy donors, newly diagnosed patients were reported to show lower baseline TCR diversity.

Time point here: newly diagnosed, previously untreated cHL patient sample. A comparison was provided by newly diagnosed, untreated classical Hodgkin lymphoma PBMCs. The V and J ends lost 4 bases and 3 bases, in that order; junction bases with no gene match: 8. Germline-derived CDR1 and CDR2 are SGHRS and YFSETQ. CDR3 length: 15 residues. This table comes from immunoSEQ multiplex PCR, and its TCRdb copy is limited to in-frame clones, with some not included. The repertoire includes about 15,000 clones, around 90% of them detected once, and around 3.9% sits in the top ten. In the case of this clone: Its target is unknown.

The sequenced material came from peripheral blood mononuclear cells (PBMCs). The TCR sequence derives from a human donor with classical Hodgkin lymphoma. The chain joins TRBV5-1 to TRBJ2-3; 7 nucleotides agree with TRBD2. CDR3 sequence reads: CASSIAGEPTDTQYF. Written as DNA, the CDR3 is TGCGCCAGCAGCATTGCGGGAGAGCCAACAGATACGCAGTATTTT.